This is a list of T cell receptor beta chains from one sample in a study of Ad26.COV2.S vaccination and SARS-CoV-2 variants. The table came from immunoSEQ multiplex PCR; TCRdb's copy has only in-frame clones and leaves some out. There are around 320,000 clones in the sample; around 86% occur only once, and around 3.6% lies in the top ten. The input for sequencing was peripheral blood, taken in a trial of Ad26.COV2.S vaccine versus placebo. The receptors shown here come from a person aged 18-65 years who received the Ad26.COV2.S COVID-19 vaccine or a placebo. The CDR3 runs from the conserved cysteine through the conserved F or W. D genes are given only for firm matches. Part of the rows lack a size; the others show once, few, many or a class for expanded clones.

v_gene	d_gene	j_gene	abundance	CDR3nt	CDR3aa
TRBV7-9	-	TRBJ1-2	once	TGTGCCAGCAGCTTACAAGGTAGTCCCAACTATGGCTACACCTTC	CASSLQGSPNYGYTF
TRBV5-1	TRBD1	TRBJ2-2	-	TGCGCCAGCAGCATTCGGACAGGACAAACCGGGGAGCTGTTTTTT	CASSIRTGQTGELFF
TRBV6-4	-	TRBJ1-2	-	TGTGCCAGCAGCGATGACCCCAAGACAAAGAGTTATGGCTACACCTTC	CASSDDPKTKSYGYTF
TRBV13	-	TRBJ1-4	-	TGTGCCAGCAGCTTAAATCCCGGGGATGAAAAACTGTTTTTT	CASSLNPGDEKLFF
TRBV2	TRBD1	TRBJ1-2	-	TGTGCCAGCAGCGGGGACAGGGTCTATGGCTACACCTTC	CASSGDRVYGYTF
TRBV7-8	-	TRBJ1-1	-	TGTGCCAGTAACACGGGGCGCAACACTGAAGCTTTCTTT	CASNTGRNTEAFF
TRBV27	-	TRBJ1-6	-	TGTGCCAGCAGTTGGTCCGCTGGTTATAATTCACCCCTCCACTTT	CASSWSAGYNSPLHF
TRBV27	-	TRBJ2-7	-	TGTGCCAGCAGTCACTCAGTGGACGAGCAGTACTTC	CASSHSVDEQYF
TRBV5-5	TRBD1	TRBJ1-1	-	TGTGCCAGCAGCCTCGGGACAGCGATCACTGAAGCTTTCTTT	CASSLGTAITEAFF
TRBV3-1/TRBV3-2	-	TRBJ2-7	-	TGTGCCAGCTCCGGGTTCGACGAGCAGTACTTC	CASSGFDEQYF
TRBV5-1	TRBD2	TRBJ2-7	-	TGCGCCAGCAGTCTTAGCGGGGATTCCTACGAGCAGTACTTC	CASSLSGDSYEQYF
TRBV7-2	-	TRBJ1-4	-	TGTGCCAGCAGCTTATCAGGGATACATGAAAAACTGTTTTTT	CASSLSGIHEKLFF
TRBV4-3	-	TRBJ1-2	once	TGCGCCAGCAGCCAAGATCATAGAGGTTTTGGCTACACCTTC	CASSQDHRGFGYTF
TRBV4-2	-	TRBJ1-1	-	TGTGCCAGCAGCCACTCCACGTCGCAGGTGAGCACTGAAGCTTTCTTT	CASSHSTSQVSTEAFF
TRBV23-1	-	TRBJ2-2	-	TGCGCCAGCAGTCACCACTTGGCAGAGAACACCGGGGAGCTGTTTTTT	CASSHHLAENTGELFF
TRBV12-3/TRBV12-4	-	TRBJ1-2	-	TGTGCCAGCAGTTCACAGGGTCTCGATGGCTACACCTTC	CASSSQGLDGYTF
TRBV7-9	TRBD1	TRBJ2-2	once	TGTGCCAGCAGCTTAGTATTCGGACAGGACCTCACCGGGGAGCTGTTTTTT	CASSLVFGQDLTGELFF
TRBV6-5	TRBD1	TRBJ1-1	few	TGTGCCAGCGAGACAGGGAGGCCTGAAGCTTTCTTT	CASETGRPEAFF
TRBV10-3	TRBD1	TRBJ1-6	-	TGTGCCATCAGTGAAGGCGACAGGGGGCTAGGGTCACCCCTCCACTTT	CAISEGDRGLGSPLHF
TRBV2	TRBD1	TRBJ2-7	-	TGTGCCAGCAGTACACCCGTAGACAGGGGAAACGAGATCACCTCCTACGAGCAGTACTTC	CASSTPVDRGNEITSYEQYF
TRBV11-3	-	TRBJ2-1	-	TGTGCCAGCAGCCCCGGGACTCTAGGGATGCAGTTCTTC	CASSPGTLGMQFF
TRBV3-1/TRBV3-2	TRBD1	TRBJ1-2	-	TGTGCCAGCAGCCAATTTCCTTTTTCTTCTTTGACAGGGGGCCCCTATGGCTACACCTTC	CASSQFPFSSLTGGPYGYTF
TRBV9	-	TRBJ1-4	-	TGTGCCAGCAGCGCTCTGCCGGGTACTAATGAAAAACTGTTTTTT	CASSALPGTNEKLFF
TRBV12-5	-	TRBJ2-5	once	TGTGCTAGTGGTTTGGGGGGACGCCAAGAGACCCAGTACTTC	CASGLGGRQETQYF
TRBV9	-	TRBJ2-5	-	TGTGCCAGCAGCGTAGTTGGGCGGACAGAAGAGACCCAGTACTTC	CASSVVGRTEETQYF
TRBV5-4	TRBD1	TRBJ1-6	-	TGTGCCAGCAGCTTGGGAGGGGACAGGGGGTTTGGCTCCTATAATTCACCCCTCCACTTT	CASSLGGDRGFGSYNSPLHF
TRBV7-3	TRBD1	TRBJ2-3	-	TGTGCCAGCAGCGCCGGGACAGGGATGAATACGCAGTATTTT	CASSAGTGMNTQYF
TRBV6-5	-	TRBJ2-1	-	TGTGCCAGCAGTTACGTCGGGTTCCCAAGTAATGAGCAGTTCTTC	CASSYVGFPSNEQFF
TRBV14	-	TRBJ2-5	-	TGTGCCAGCAGCCCACTACAGCTGGGGGAAGAGACCCAGTACTTC	CASSPLQLGEETQYF
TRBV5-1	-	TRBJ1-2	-	TGCGCCAGCAGCTTGGGGACAGCGAGGCCTGGTGGCTACACCTTC	CASSLGTARPGGYTF
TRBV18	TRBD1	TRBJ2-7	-	TGTGCCAGCTCACCAGGGGACAGGGGATTATACGAGCAGTACTTC	CASSPGDRGLYEQYF
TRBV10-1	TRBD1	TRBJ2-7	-	TGCGCCAGCAGTCTGACAGGGACGGTCGAGCAGTACTTC	CASSLTGTVEQYF
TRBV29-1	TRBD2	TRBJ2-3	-	TGCAGCGTTGAAGGGACAATGAATAGCGGGTCACGCACAGATACGCAGTATTTT	CSVEGTMNSGSRTDTQYF
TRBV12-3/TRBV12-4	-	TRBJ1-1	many	TGTGCCAGCAGTTTAGGGCCCAGCACTGAAGCTTTCTTT	CASSLGPSTEAFF
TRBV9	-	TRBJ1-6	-	TGTGCCAGCAGCGTAGCTGGCGGACTCAGGAATAATTCACCCCTCCACTTT	CASSVAGGLRNNSPLHF
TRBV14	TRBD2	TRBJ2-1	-	TGTGCCAGCAGCATACCGAGCGGGGGGCCTTACAATGAGCAGTTCTTC	CASSIPSGGPYNEQFF
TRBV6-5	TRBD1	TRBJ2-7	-	TGTGCCAGCAGGGCCGGGACAGGGACCTACGAGCAGTACTTC	CASRAGTGTYEQYF
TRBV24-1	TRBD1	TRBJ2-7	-	TGTGCCACCAGTGACCTTGGGACAGTACCCTATATCTACGAGCAGTACTTC	CATSDLGTVPYIYEQYF
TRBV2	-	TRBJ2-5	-	TGTGCCAGCAGTGTGAGGCAGGGCGGGGAGACCCAGTACTTC	CASSVRQGGETQYF
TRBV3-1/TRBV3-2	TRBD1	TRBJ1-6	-	TGTGCCAGCAGGCTTGGACAGGGGAATTCACCCCTCCACTTT	CASRLGQGNSPLHF
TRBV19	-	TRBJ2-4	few	TGTGCCAGTAGTACTCGGAGGATTGGAGAAAACATTCAGTACTTC	CASSTRRIGENIQYF
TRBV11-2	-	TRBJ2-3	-	TGTGCCAGCAGCCGAAGGGGATCAACCCATTCCGTGGATACGCAGTATTTT	CASSRRGSTHSVDTQYF
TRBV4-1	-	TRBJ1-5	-	TGCGCCAGCAGCCAACCGAACTATCAGCCCCAGCATTTT	CASSQPNYQPQHF
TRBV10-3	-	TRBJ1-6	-	TGTGCCATCAGGGACCCTAATTCACCCCTCCACTTT	CAIRDPNSPLHF
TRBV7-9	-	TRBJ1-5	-	TGTGCCAGCAGCTCCACGACAGATAGCAATCAGCCCCAGCATTTT	CASSSTTDSNQPQHF
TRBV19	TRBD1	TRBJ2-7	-	TGTGCCAGTAGGGACAGGGATTACGAGCAGTACTTC	CASRDRDYEQYF
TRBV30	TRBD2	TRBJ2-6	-	TGTGCCTGGAGTGAGCGGGGGGGCCGGAGATCTGGGGCCAACGTCCTGACTTTC	CAWSERGGRRSGANVLTF
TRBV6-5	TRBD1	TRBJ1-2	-	TGTGCCAGCAGTCGGGATCGACAGGGGGGCTACACCTTC	CASSRDRQGGYTF
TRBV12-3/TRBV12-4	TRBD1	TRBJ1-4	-	TGTGCCAGCGGACAGGGTGGCGAAAAACTGTTTTTT	CASGQGGEKLFF
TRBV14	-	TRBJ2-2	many	TGTGCCAGTCGGGGAGGGACACCCACCGGGGAGCTGTTTTTT	CASRGGTPTGELFF
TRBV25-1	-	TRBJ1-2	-	TGTGCCAGCAGTGAATACGGCGGACTCTCTTCGGGCTACACCTTC	CASSEYGGLSSGYTF
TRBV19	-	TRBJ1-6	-	TGTGCCAGTCGGACTCCGGGACAATCCTCACCCCTCCACTTT	CASRTPGQSSPLHF
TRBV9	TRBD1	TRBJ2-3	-	TGTGCCAGCAGCGTAGACCAGGGGGGCACAGATACGCAGTATTTT	CASSVDQGGTDTQYF
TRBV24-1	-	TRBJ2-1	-	TGTGCCACCAGTGATGGGTATAATGAGCAGTTCTTC	CATSDGYNEQFF
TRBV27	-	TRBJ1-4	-	TGTGCCAGCAGTTTAAGGGGGGGGAATGAAAAACTGTTTTTT	CASSLRGGNEKLFF
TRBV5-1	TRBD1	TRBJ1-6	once	TGCGCCAGCAGCTTGGAGGGACAGGGTTATAATTCACCCCTCCACTTT	CASSLEGQGYNSPLHF
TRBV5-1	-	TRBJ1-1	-	TGCGCCAGCAGCTGGGGCCAGACAGGTGGGGGCTTAACAATGAACACTGAAGCTTTCTTT	CASSWGQTGGGLTMNTEAFF
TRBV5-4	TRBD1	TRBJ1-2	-	TGTGCCAGCAGCCCGGGACAGAGAAATGGCTACACCTTC	CASSPGQRNGYTF
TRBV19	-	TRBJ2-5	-	TGTGCCAGTAGTATGCGAAGCGGGCAAGAGACCCAGTACTTC	CASSMRSGQETQYF